This TCR beta chain emerged from a study of identical twins. This clonotype came up a few times. From the 5' RACE reads, TCRdb called clonotypes with MiXCR, one entry per CDR3 protein. The sample includes under 900,000 distinct CDR3 sequences, roughly 18% of them seen just once. These records were also assigned to another study, of T cells expressing NK-cell markers. Per that paper: Also leading the CD3+CD56-NKG2C+ fraction in a few donors were these clonotypes.

The sequencing sample was made of PBMCs. The sequence came from a woman aged 18-29 years in good health.

Here the CDR3 reads CASSLIRDSSYEQYF. CDR3 coding DNA: TGCGCCAGCAGCTTGATCCGGGACAGCTCCTACGAGCAGTACTTC. V gene TRBV5-1 combines with J gene TRBJ2-7, with TRBD1 matching 7 bases. The V gene's germline CDR1 is SGHRS and CDR2 YFSETQ. The ends lost 1 base at V and 0 bases at J; junction bases unmatched: 4. This CDR3 is 15 amino acids long.